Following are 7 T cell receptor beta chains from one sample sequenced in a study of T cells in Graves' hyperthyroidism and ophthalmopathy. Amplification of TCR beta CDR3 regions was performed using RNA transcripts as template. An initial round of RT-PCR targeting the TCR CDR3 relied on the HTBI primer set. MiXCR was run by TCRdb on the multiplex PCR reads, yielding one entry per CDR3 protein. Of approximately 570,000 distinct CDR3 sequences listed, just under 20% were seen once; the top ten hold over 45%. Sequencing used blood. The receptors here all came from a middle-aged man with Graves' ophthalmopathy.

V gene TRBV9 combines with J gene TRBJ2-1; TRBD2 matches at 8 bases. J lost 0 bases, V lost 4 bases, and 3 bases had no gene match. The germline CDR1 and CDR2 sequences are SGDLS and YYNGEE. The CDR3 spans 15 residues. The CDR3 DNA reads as TGTGCCAGCAGCCCGACTAGCGCCTCCTACAATGAGCAGTTCTTC. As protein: CASSPTSASYNEQFF. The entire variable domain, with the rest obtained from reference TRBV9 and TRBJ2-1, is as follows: DSGVTQTPKHLITATGQRVTLRCSPRSGDLSVYWYQQSLDQGLQFLIQYYNGEERAKGNILERFSAQQFPDLHSELNLSSLELGDSALYFCASSPTSASYNEQFFGPGTRLTVL.

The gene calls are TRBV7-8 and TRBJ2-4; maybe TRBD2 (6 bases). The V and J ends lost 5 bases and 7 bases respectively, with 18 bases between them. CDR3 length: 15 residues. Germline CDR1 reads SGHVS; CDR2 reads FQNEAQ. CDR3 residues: CASSPWGGGDNIQYF. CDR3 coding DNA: TGTGCCAGCAGCCCCTGGGGAGGAGGGGACAACATTCAGTACTTC.

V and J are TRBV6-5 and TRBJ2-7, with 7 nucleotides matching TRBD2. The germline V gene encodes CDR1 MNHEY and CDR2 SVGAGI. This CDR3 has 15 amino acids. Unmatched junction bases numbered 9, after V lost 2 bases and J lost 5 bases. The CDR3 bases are TGTGCCAGCAGTTACGGGGGGGATGGGACTAACGAGCAGTACTTC. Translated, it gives CASSYGGDGTNEQYF.

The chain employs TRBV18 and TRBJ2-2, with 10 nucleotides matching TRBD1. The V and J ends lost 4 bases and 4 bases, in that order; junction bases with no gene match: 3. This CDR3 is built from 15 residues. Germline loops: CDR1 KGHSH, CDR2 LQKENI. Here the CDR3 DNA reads TGTGCCAGCTCACTCGGGACAGGGGCCACCGGGGAGCTGTTTTTT. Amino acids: CASSLGTGATGELFF.

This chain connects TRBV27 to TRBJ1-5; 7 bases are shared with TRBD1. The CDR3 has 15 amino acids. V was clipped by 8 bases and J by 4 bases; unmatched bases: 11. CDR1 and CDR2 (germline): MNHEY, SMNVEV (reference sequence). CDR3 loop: CASRGGDRPNQPQHF. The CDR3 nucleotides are TGTGCCAGCCGCGGCGGGGACAGACCAAATCAGCCCCAGCATTTT.

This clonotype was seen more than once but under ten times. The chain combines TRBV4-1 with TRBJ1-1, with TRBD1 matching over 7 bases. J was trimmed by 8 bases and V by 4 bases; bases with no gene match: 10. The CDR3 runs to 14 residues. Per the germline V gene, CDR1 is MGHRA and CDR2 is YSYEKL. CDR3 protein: CASSLRSGQEEAFF. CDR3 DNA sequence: TGCGCCAGCAGCCTCCGCTCAGGACAGGAAGAAGCTTTCTTT.

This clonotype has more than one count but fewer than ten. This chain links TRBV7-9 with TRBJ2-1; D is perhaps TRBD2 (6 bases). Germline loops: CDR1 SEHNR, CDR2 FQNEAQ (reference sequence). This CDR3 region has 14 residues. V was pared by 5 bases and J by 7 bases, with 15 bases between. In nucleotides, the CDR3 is TGTGCCAGCAGCGTGGGGGGACTTAGGAATGAGCAGTTCTTC. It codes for CASSVGGLRNEQFF.